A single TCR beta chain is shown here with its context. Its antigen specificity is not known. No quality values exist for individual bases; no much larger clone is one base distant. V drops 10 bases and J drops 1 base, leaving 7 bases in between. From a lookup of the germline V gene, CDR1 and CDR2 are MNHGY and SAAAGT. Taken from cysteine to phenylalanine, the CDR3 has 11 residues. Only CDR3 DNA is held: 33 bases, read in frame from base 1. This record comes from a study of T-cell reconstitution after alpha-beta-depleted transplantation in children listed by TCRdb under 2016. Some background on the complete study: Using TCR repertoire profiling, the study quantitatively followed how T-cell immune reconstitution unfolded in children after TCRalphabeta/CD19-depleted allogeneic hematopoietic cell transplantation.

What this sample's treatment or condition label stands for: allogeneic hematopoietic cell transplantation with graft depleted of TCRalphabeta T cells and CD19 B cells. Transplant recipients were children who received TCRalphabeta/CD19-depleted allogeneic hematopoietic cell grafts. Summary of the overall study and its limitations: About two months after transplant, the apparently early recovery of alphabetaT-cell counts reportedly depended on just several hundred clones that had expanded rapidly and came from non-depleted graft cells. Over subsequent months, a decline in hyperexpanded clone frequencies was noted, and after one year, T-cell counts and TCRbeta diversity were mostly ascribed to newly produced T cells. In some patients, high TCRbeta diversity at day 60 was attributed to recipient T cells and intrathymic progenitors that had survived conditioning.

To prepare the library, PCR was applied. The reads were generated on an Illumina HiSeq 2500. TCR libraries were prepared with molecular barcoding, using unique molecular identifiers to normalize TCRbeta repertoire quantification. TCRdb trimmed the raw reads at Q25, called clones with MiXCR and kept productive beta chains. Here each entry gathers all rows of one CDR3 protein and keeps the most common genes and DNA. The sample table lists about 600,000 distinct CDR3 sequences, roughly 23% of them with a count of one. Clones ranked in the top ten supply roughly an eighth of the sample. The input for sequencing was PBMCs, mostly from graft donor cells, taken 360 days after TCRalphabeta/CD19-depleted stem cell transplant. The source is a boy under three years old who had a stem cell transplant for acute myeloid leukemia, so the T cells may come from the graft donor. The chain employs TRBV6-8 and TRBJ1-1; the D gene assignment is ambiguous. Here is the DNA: TGTGCCACTCAGTGGAACACTGAAGCTTTCTTT. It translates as CATQWNTEAFF.